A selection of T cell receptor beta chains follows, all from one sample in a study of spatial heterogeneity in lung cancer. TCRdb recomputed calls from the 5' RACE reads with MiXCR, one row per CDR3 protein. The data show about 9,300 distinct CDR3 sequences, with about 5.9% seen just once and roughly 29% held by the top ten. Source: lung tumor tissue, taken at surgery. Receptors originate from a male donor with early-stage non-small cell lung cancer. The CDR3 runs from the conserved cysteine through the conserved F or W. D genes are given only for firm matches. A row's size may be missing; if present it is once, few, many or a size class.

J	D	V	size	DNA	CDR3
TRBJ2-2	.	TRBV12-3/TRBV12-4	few	TGTGCCAGCAGTTTATTGGAGGGCGGGGAGCTGTTTTTT	CASSLLEGGELFF
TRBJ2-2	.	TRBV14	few	TGTGCCAGCAACCGACGGGCCACTGGGGAGCTGTTTTTT	CASNRRATGELFF
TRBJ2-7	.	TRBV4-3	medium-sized	TGCGCCAGCAGCCAAGACTACAGGGTCTACGAGCAGTACTTC	CASSQDYRVYEQYF
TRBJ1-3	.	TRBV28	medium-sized	TGTGCCAGCAGAGAAGGGAGTTCTGGAAACACCATATATTTT	CASREGSSGNTIYF
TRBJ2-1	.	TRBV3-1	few	TGTGCCAGCAGCCTAGGTAAGGGCTCCTACAATGAGCAGTTCTTC	CASSLGKGSYNEQFF
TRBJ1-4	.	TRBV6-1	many	TGTGCCAGCAGACAAGACCCGACCTCCGAAAAACTGTTTTTT	CASRQDPTSEKLFF
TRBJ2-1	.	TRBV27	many	TGTGCCAGCAGTCCCCTCCCAGGGTTGGATGAGCAGTTCTTC	CASSPLPGLDEQFF
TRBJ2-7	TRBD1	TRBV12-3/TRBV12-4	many	TGTGCCAGCAGTCTCGGGACAGGGGGCGAGCAGTACTTC	CASSLGTGGEQYF
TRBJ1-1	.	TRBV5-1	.	TGCGCCAGCAGCTTGGTCGACAACCTCCCTAACACTGAAGCTTTCTTT	CASSLVDNLPNTEAFF
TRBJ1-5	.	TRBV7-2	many	TGTGCCAGCAGCTTAGGAGGGGGAGGCAATCAGCCCCAGCATTTT	CASSLGGGGNQPQHF
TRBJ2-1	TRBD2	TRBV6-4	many	TGTGCCAGCAGTGTGGATAGCGGGGGGTTGGATGAGCAGTTCTTC	CASSVDSGGLDEQFF
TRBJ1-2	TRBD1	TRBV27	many	TGTGCCAGCAGTTTATCCCCGACAGGGACCTATGGCTACACCTTC	CASSLSPTGTYGYTF
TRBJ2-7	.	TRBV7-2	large	TGTGCCAGCAGCTCCAAGACAGGAGTACTCTACGAGCAGTACTTC	CASSSKTGVLYEQYF
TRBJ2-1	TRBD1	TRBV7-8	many	TGTGCCAGCAGCCGCAGGGACAGGGGGAGTGAGCAGTTCTTC	CASSRRDRGSEQFF
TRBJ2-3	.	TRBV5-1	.	TGCGCCAGCAGCCCCCCCCCTAGCACAGATACGCAGTATTTT	CASSPPPSTDTQYF
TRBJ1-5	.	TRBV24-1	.	TGTGCCACCAGTGCCGCCGGGACAAGCAATCAGCCCCAGCATTTT	CATSAAGTSNQPQHF
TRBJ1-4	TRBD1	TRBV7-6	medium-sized	TGTGCCAGCAGCCGCGGACAGGCTAATGAAAAACTGTTTTTT	CASSRGQANEKLFF
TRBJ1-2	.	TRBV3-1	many	TGTGCCAGCAGCCAAGGCCCTGGCTACACCTTC	CASSQGPGYTF
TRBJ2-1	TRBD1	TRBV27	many	TGTGCCAGCAGTACCAGTTTAGGAGACCGGGACAGGGCCGTCCGGCAGTTCTTC	CASSTSLGDRDRAVRQFF
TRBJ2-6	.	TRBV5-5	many	TGTGCCAGCAGCTGGGGATTTGGGTCCTCTGGGGCCAACGTCCTGACTTTC	CASSWGFGSSGANVLTF
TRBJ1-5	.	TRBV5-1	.	TGCGCCAGCAGCTTGGTCCCAAATCAGCCCCAGCATTTT	CASSLVPNQPQHF
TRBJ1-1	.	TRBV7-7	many	TGTGCGCGTCAATATCATTGGGGTTGCACTGAAGCTTTCTTT	CARQYHWGCTEAFF
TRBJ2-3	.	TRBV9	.	TGTGCCAGCAGCGTAGGCGGCTGGGATACGCAGTATTTT	CASSVGGWDTQYF
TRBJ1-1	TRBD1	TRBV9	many	TGTGCCAGCAGCGCCACCGACCCGCGGACAGGGGGCTTTTGGAGGAACACTGAAGCTTTCTTT	CASSATDPRTGGFWRNTEAFF
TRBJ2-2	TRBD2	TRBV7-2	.	TGTGCCAGCAGCTTAGGCGGGGGAGGCACCGGGGAGCTGTTTTTT	CASSLGGGGTGELFF
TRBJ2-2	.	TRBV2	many	TGTGCCAGCAGCAGCTCGAACACCGGGGAGCTGTTTTTT	CASSSSNTGELFF
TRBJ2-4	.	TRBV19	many	TGTGCCAGTGCGATCAGGGTGGGCGAGGCCAAAAACATTCAGTACTTC	CASAIRVGEAKNIQYF
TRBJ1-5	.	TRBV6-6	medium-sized	TGTGCCAGCAGTTCGGGTCCTGCGGGTAGCAATCAGCCCCAGCATTTT	CASSSGPAGSNQPQHF
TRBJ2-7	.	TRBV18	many	TGTGCCAGCTCACCAGGGACCTACGAGCAGTACTTC	CASSPGTYEQYF
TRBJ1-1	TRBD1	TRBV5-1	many	TGCGCCAGCAGCCCCCGGGACAGGGGCACTGAAGCTTTCTTT	CASSPRDRGTEAFF
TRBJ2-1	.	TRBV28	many	TGTGCCAGCGTTTACAGCTCACGGGGCAATGAGCAGTTCTTC	CASVYSSRGNEQFF
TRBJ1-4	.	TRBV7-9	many	TGTGCCAGCAGCTTAGGCACAACTAATGAAAAACTGTTTTTT	CASSLGTTNEKLFF
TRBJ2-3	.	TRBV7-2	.	TGTGCCAGCAGCTTAGACCCCGTGGAGGCGCAGTATTTT	CASSLDPVEAQYF
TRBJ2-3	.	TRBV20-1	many	TGCAGTGTAGCGGAGCGACTCAGCACAGATACGCAGTATTTT	CSVAERLSTDTQYF
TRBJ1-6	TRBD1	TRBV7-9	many	TGTGCCAGCAGCCCATCACAGGGGTTTTACAATTCACCCCTCCACTTT	CASSPSQGFYNSPLHF
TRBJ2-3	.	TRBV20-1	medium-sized	TGCAGTGCCGCGGGGGCCAGCGCCCACACAGATACGCAGTATTTT	CSAAGASAHTDTQYF
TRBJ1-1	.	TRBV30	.	TGTGCCTGGAGTGTCAGTTTCGTACACACTAACACTGAAGCTTTCTTT	CAWSVSFVHTNTEAFF
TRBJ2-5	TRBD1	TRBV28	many	TGTGCCAGCAGTCGCCCGGGACAGGGGCTGGAGACCCAGTACTTC	CASSRPGQGLETQYF
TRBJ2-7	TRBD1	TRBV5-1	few	TGCGCCAGCAGCTTGAACGGCAGGGGGTCCTACGAGCAGTACTTC	CASSLNGRGSYEQYF
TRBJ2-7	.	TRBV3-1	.	TGTGCCAGCAGCCAAGGAAGAGCCGGGGGATTGCGGGAGCAGTACTTC	CASSQGRAGGLREQYF